This T cell receptor beta chain was captured by sequencing in a study of blood T cell repertoires in COVID-19. The overall study: The samples span acute and convalescent COVID-19 from the United States, Italy and Spain.

Germline CDR1 SGHTA, CDR2 FQGNSA. CDR3 length: 15 amino acids. V dropped 5 bases and J dropped 6; count of bases not matched to a gene: 11. Per the original data handling: The assay estimated nucleated cells by amplifying reference gene primers. Profiled with immunoSEQ multiplex PCR; TCRdb holds only in-frame clones, not every one. V and J calls and clone size are given by that table; D and trimming were obtained from the DNA. This sample has 50,000 to 65,000 clones, with about two thirds found just once. This chain connects TRBV7-2 to TRBJ1-1, with 8 bases lining up with TRBD1. The sample was peripheral blood. This receptor was taken from a woman aged 65 to 85 with COVID-19, enrolled during active disease. CDR3 sequence reads: CASSPQGAAYAEAFF. CDR3 in DNA: TGTGCCAGCAGCCCCCAGGGGGCCGCTTACGCTGAAGCTTTCTTT.